The TCR beta chain described here comes from a study of radiotherapy plus CTLA-4 blockade in lung cancer. The wider study: Around 19% of patients responded objectively, and about 30% achieved disease control. Whole-study findings and limits: Early blood T cell clone dynamics, with interferon-beta, were reported to best predict response. Expansion in blood of tumor-derived TCR clones was seen after radiotherapy plus ipilimumab.

This CDR3 has 11 amino acids. V gave up 3 bases and J gave up 7 bases, with 6 bases separating them. From germline, CDR1 is MDHEN and CDR2 SYDVKM. This clone was picked up a small number of times. No antigen is known for it. Data came from immunoSEQ multiplex PCR; TCRdb stores just in-frame clones and leaves some out. The sample has about 31,000 clones; 70% to 80% are singletons. The sequence derives from a human donor with non-small cell lung cancer who had stable disease on radiotherapy plus ipilimumab. The J gene is TRBJ1-1, the V gene TRBV28; a possible D gene is TRBD1 (6 bases). The sample here was peripheral blood, taken from a patient treated with radiotherapy plus ipilimumab. The CDR3 reads CASSLTGEAFF. The CDR3, as DNA: TGTGCCAGCAGTTTGACAGGTGAAGCTTTCTTT.